This TCR beta chain appears in the sequencing data of a study of OX40 agonist ivuxolimab in advanced cancers. Study-wide context: Partial responses were seen in three patients, one with hepatocellular carcinoma and two with cutaneous melanoma. Study findings and constraints: Some nonresponders also had low normalized T-cell clonal expansion. Clonal expansion was among the lowest in partial responders at 0.1-3.0 mg/kg, especially CD8+.

A remark on this clone: Its cognate antigen is unknown.

The repertoire was sequenced with immunoSEQ multiplex PCR; TCRdb's copy has only in-frame clones and lacks some. The top ten hold under 1.5% of the sample, which has tens of thousands of clones, roughly 87% seen once. With 8 bases removed from V and 0 bases from J, the gap between germline ends came to 8 bases. Germline lookup yields CDR1 MNHEY and CDR2 SVGAGI. The CDR3 contains 12 residues. Peripheral blood came from all dose cohorts at three timepoints. V is TRBV6-5 and J is TRBJ2-7; TRBD2 might be the D (5 bases). The TCR comes from an adult with an advanced solid tumor such as melanoma, head and neck, liver or kidney cancer. Material: CD4+ or CD8+ T cells sorted from blood, obtained in a trial of the OX40 agonist ivuxolimab. The CDR3 is CASAGPSYEQYF. The CDR3 DNA follows: TGTGCCAGCGCGGGCCCCTCCTACGAGCAGTACTTC.